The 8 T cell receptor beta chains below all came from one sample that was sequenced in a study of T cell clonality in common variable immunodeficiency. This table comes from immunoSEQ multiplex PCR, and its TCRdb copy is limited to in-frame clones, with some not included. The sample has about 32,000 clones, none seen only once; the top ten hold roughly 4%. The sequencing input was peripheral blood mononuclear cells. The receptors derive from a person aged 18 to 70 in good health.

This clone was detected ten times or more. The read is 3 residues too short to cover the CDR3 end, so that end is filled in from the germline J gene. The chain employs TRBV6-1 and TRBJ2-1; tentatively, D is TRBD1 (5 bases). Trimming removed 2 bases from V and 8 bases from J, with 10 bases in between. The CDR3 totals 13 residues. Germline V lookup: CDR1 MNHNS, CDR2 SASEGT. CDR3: CASSESRGDEQFF. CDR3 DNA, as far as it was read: TGTGCCAGCAGTGAATCTAGGGGCGATGAG.

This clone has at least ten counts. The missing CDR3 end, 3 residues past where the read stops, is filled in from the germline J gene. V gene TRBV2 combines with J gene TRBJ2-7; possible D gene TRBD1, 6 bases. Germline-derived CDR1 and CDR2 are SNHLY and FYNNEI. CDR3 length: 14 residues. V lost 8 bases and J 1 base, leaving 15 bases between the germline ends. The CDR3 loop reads CASGAGTPSYEQYF. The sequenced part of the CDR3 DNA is TGTGCCAGCGGGGCCGGGACACCGTCCTACGAG.

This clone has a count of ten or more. CDR3 amino acids: CASSADPGQGARGYTF. The covered CDR3 bases are TGTGCCAGCAGCGCTGACCCGGGACAGGGGGCTAGAGGC. The chain joins TRBV5-4 to TRBJ1-2, with 12 nucleotides matching TRBD1. The CDR3 end falls 3 residues outside the read, so it is completed with the germline J gene. Germline V gene data show CDR1 as SGHNT and CDR2 as YYREEE (reference sequence). This CDR3 is 16 amino acids long.

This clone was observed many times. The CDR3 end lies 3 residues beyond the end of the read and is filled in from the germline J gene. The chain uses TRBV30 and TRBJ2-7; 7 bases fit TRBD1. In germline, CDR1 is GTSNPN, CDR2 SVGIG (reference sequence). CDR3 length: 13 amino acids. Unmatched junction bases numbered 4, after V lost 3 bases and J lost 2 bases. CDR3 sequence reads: CAWRRDRPYEQYF. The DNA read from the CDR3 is TGTGCCTGGAGGAGGGACAGACCCTACGAG. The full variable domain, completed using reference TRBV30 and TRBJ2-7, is SQTIHQWPATLVQPVGSPLSLECTVEGTSNPNLYWYRQAAGRGLQLLFYSVGIGQISSEVPQNLSASRPQDRQFILSSKKLLLSDSGFYLCAWRRDRPYEQYFGPGTRLTVT.

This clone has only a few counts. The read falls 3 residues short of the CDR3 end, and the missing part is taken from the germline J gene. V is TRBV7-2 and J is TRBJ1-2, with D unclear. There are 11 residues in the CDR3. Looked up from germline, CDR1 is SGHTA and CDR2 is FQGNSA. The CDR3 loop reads CASSSAYDYTF. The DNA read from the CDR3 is TGTGCCAGCAGCTCCGCCTACGAC.

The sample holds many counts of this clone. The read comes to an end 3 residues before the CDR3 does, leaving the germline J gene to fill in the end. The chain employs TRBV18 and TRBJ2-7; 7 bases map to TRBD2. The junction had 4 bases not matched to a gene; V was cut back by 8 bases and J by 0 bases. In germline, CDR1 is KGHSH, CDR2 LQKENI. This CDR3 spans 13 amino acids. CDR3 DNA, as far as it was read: TGTGCCAGCGACGGGGGGAGCTCCTACGAG. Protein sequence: CASDGGSSYE. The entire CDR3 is CASDGGSSYEQYF.

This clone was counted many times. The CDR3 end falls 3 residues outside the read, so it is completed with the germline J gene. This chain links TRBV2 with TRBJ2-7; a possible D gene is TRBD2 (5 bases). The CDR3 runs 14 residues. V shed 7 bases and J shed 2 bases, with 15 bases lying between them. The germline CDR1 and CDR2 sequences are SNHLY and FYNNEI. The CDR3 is CASNIASRTYEQYF. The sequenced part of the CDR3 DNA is TGTGCCAGCAATATAGCGTCCCGAACCTACGAG.

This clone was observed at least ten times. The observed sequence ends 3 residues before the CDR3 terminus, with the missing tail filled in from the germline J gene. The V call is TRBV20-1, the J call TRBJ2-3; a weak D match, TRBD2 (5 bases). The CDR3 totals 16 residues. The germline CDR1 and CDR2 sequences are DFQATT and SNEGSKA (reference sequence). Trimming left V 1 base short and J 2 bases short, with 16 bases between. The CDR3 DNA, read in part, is TGCAGTGCTAGAGCCGCGGACCGGGGTCTCACAGATACG. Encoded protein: CSARAADRGLTDT. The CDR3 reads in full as CSARAADRGLTDTQYF.